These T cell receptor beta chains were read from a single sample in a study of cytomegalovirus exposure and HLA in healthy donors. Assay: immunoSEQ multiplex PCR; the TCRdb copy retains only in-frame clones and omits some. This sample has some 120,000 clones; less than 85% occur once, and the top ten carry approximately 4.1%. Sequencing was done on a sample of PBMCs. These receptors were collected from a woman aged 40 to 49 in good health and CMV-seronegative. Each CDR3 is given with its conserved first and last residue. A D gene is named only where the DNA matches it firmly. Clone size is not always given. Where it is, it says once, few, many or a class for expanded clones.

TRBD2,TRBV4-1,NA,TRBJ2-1,CASSQRLSGGNNEQFF,TGCGCCAGCAGCCAGCGCTTAAGCGGGGGCAACAATGAGCAGTTCTTC
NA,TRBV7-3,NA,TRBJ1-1,CASSHSGGARGGNTEAFF,TGTGCCAGCAGCCACTCGGGGGGGGCTAGGGGAGGGAACACTGAAGCTTTCTTT
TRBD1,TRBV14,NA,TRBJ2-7,CASSQAGAGGDEQYF,TGTGCCAGCAGCCAAGCTGGGGCAGGGGGCGACGAGCAGTACTTC
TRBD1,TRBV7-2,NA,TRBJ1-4,CASSQGQGGEKLFF,TGTGCCAGCAGCCAAGGACAGGGGGGAGAAAAACTGTTTTTT
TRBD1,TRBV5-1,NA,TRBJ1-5,CASSRGQGVGQPQHF,TGCGCCAGCAGCCGGGGACAGGGGGTAGGTCAGCCCCAGCATTTT
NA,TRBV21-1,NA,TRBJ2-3,CASSKVRDTEGFGTDTQYF,TGTGCCAGCAGCAAAGTTCGGGACACGGAAGGGTTCGGCACAGATACGCAGTATTTT
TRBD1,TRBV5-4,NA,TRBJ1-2,CASSVPGQGAGYTF,TGTGCCAGCAGCGTCCCGGGACAGGGGGCCGGCTACACCTTC
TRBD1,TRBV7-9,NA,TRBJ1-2,CASSPTGTAYGYTF,TGTGCCAGCAGCCCTACCGGGACAGCCTATGGCTACACCTTC
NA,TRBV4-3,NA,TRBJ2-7,CASSRQGDAYEQYF,TGCGCCAGCAGCAGGCAGGGTGACGCCTACGAGCAGTACTTC
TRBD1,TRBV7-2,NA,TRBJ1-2,CASSSGQRDYGYTF,TGTGCCAGCAGCTCGGGACAGAGAGACTATGGCTACACCTTC
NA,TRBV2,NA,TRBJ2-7,CASSYDILVPDRHHSYEQYF,TGTGCCAGCAGTTACGACATTTTGGTCCCTGACAGGCACCATTCCTACGAGCAGTACTTC
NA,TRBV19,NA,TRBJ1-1,CASSIGGLRGTEAFF,TGTGCCAGTAGTATAGGGGGCCTTAGAGGCACTGAAGCTTTCTTT
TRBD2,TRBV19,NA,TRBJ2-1,CASSTRTASGGEQFF,TGTGCCAGTAGTACCCGTACCGCTAGCGGTGGAGAGCAGTTCTTC
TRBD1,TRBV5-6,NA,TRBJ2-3,CASSLDVIQGASTDTQYF,TGTGCCAGCAGCTTGGATGTTATACAGGGGGCAAGCACAGATACGCAGTATTTT
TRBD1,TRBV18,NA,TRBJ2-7,CASSPNLGRQGANEQYF,TGTGCCAGCTCACCCAATTTGGGTCGACAGGGAGCAAACGAGCAGTACTTC
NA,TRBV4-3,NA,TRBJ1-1,CASSFQAAARNTEAFF,TGCGCCAGCAGCTTCCAGGCAGCGGCAAGGAACACTGAAGCTTTCTTT
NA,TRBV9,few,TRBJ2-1,CASSPGTPTEQFF,TGTGCCAGCAGCCCCGGGACTCCCACTGAGCAGTTCTTC
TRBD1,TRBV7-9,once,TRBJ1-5,CASSPGTGRNQPQHF,TGTGCCAGCAGCCCCGGGACAGGGAGGAATCAGCCCCAGCATTTT
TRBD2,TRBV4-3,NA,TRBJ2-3,CASSQGSGRNTDTQYF,TGCGCCAGCAGCCAAGGGAGCGGGAGGAACACAGATACGCAGTATTTT
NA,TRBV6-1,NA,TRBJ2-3,CASSERGSTDTQYF,TGTGCCAGCAGTGAAAGGGGGAGCACAGATACGCAGTATTTT
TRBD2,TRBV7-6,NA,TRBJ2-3,CASSLTSGGVTDTQYF,TGTGCCAGCAGCTTGACTAGCGGGGGGGTCACAGATACGCAGTATTTT
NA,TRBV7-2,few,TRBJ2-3,CASSLQLGGSTDTQYF,TGTGCCAGCAGCTTACAGTTGGGCGGGAGCACAGATACGCAGTATTTT
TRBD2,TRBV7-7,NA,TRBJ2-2,CASSRTSGSLAGELFF,TGTGCTAGCAGCAGGACTAGCGGGAGCTTAGCCGGGGAGCTGTTTTTT
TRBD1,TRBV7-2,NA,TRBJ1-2,CASSPQTGVRTGYTF,TGTGCCAGCAGCCCGCAGACAGGGGTTCGTACGGGCTACACCTTC
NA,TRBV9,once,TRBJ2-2,CASSPLGLPNTGELFF,TGTGCCAGCAGCCCGCTCGGACTTCCAAACACCGGGGAGCTGTTTTTT
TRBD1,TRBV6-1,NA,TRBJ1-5,CASSRDRGGNQPQHF,TGTGCCAGCAGCCGCGACAGGGGTGGCAATCAGCCCCAGCATTTT
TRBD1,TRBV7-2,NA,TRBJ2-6,CASSPWTGGAGANVLTF,TGTGCCAGCAGCCCTTGGACAGGGGGCGCTGGGGCCAACGTCCTGACTTTC
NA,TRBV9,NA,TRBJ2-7,CASSSGLRGNEQYF,TGTGCCAGCAGCTCCGGGCTGAGAGGGAACGAGCAGTACTTC
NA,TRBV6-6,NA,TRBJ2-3,CASSFGHTSTDTQYF,TGTGCCAGCAGTTTTGGACATACTAGCACAGATACGCAGTATTTT
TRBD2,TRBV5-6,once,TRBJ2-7,CASTSGSAYEQYF,TGTGCCAGCACCAGCGGGAGCGCCTACGAGCAGTACTTC
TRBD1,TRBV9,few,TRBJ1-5,CASSAGTEVNQPQHF,TGTGCCAGCAGCGCCGGGACAGAGGTGAATCAGCCCCAGCATTTT
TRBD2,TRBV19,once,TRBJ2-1,CASSVEASGRYNEQFF,TGTGCCAGTAGTGTGGAAGCTAGCGGGAGATACAATGAGCAGTTCTTC
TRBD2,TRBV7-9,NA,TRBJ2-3,CASSFAKGGSSVTDTQYF,TGTGCCAGCAGCTTCGCTAAAGGCGGGAGTTCCGTGACAGATACGCAGTATTTT
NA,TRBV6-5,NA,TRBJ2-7,CASSYTLDSYEQYF,TGTGCCAGCAGTTACACGTTAGACTCCTACGAGCAGTACTTC
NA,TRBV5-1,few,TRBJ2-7,CASSSTYEQYF,TGCGCCAGCAGCTCCACCTACGAGCAGTACTTC
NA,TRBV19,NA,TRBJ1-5,CASRWDFNQPQHF,TGTGCCAGTAGATGGGACTTTAATCAGCCCCAGCATTTT
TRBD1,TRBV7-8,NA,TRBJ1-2,CASSLGGTGANYGYTF,TGTGCCAGCAGCTTAGGGGGGACAGGAGCTAACTATGGCTACACCTTC